This T cell receptor (beta chain) stems from a study of glioma-infiltrating T cells. This clonotype was found a few times. Amplification of TCR alpha and beta CDR3 regions from RNA used iRepertoire nested multiplex PCR. Each CDR3 protein is one row after TCRdb ran MiXCR on the multiplex PCR reads. Among some 160,000 distinct CDR3 sequences listed, around 40% were seen once. Germline-derived CDR1 and CDR2 are SGHAT and FQNNGV. CDR3 length: 15 amino acids. V gave up 7 bases and J gave up 1 base, with 16 bases separating them. The gene calls are TRBV11-2 and TRBJ2-5, with D perhaps being TRBD1 or TRBD2 (6 bases each). The TCR sequence derives from a human donor with low-grade glioma or glioblastoma, undergoing nonglioma brain surgery, or in good health (not recorded which). The source material was glioma tissue, nonneoplastic brain tissue, or PBMCs (not recorded which). The CDR3 nucleotides read TGTGCCAGCACACGAGGGGGGCTATTCCAAGAGACCCAGTACTTC. This sequence encodes CASTRGGLFQETQYF.